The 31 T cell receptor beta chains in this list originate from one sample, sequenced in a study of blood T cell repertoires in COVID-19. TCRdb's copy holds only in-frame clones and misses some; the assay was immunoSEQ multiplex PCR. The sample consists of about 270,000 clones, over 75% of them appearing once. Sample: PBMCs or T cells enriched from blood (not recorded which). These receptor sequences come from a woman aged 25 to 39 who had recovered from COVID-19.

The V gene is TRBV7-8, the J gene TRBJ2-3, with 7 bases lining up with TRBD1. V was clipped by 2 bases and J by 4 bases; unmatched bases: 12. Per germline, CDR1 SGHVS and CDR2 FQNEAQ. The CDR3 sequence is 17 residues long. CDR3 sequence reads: CASSLLRQGDRADTQYF. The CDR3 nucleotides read TGTGCCAGCAGCTTACTTCGGCAGGGGGATAGGGCAGATACGCAGTATTTT.

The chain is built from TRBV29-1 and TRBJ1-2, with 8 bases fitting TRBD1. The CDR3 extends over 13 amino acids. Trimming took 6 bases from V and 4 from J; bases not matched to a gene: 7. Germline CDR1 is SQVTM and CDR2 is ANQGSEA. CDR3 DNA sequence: TGCAGCGTGGGACAGGTCGCACTCTATGGCTACACCTTC. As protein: CSVGQVALYGYTF.

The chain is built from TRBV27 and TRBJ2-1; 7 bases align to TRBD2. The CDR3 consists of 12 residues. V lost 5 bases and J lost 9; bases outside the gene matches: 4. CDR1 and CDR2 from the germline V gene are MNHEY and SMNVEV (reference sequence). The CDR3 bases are TGTGCCAGCAGTCCAGGGAGGGGTGAGCAGTTCTTC. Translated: CASSPGRGEQFF.

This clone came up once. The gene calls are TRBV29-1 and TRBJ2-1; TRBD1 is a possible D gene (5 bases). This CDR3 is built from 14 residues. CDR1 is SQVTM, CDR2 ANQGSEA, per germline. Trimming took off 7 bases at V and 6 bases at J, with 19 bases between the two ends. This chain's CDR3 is CSATSQVGPNEQFF. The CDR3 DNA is TGCAGCGCTACTTCACAGGTAGGGCCCAATGAGCAGTTCTTC.

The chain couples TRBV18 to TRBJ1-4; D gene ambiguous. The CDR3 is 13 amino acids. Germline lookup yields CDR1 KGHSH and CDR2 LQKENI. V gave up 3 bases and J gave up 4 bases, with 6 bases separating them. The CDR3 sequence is CASSPEVNEKLFF. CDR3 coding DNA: TGTGCCAGCTCACCTGAGGTTAATGAAAAACTGTTTTTT.

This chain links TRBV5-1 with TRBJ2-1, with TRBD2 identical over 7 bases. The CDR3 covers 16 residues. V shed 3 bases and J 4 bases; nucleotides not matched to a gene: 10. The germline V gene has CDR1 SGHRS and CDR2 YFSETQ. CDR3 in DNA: TGCGCCAGCAGCTCCTTAGGGGAGGGGACTTACAATGAGCAGTTCTTC. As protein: CASSSLGEGTYNEQFF. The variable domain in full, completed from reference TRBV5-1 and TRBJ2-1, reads KAGVTQTPRYLIKTRGQQVTLSCSPISGHRSVSWYQQTPGQGLQFLFEYFSETQRNKGNFPGRFSGRQFSNSRSEMNVSTLELGDSALYLCASSSLGEGTYNEQFFGPGTRLTVL.

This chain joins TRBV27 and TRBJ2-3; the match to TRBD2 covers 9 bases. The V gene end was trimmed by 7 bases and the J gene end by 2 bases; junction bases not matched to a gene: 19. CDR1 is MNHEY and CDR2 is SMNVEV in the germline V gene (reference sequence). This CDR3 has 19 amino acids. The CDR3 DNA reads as TGTGCCAGCACACCCCGGTTCGGTAGCGGGGGAGCCTTCACAGATACGCAGTATTTT. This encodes CASTPRFGSGGAFTDTQYF.

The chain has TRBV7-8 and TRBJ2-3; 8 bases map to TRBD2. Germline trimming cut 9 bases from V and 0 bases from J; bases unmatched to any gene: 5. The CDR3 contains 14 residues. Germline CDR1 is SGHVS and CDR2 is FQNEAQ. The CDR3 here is CASTTSGSTDTQYF. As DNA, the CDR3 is TGTGCCAGTACTACTAGCGGTAGCACAGATACGCAGTATTTT.

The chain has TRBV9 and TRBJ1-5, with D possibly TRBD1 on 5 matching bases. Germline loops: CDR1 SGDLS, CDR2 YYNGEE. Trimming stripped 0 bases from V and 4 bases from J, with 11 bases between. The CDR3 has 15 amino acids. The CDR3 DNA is TGTGCCAGCAGCGTAGCCGACAGTATTAATCAGCCCCAGCATTTT. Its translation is CASSVADSINQPQHF.

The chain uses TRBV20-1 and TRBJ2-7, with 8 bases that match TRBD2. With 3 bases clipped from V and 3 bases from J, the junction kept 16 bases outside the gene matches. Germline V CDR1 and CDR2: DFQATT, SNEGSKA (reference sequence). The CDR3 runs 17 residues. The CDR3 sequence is CSASGPSKREWYYEQYF. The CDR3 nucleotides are TGCAGTGCTAGTGGCCCCTCCAAGCGGGAGTGGTACTACGAGCAGTACTTC.

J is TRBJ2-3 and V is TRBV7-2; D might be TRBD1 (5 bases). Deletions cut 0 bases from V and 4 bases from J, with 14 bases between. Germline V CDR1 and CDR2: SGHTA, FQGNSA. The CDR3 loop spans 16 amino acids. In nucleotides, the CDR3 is TGTGCCAGCAGCTTAGCAGGGGTGGGTGGGGCAGATACGCAGTATTTT. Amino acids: CASSLAGVGGADTQYF.

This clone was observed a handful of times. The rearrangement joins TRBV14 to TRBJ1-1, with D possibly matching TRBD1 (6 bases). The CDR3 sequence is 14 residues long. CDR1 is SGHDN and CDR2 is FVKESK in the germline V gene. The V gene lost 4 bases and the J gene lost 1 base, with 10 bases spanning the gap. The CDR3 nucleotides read TGTGCCAGCAGCCGAACAGGGCCGAACACTGAAGCTTTCTTT. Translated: CASSRTGPNTEAFF.

Here the CDR3 reads CASSQDRTGGFGSPLHF. The CDR3 DNA sequence: TGCGCCAGCAGCCAAGATAGGACAGGAGGGTTTGGTTCACCCCTCCACTTT. The rearrangement joins TRBV4-1 to TRBJ1-6, with 7 bases that match TRBD1. In germline, CDR1 is MGHRA, CDR2 YSYEKL. This CDR3 contains 17 residues. V lost 0 bases and J lost 9; bases outside the gene matches: 11.

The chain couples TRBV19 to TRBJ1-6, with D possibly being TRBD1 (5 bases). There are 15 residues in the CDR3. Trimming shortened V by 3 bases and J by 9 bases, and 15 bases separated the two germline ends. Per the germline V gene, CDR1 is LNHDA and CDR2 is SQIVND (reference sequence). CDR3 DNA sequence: TGTGCCAGTAGTATTTTTGGGGCCAGAGGTTCACCCCTCCACTTT. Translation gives CASSIFGARGSPLHF.

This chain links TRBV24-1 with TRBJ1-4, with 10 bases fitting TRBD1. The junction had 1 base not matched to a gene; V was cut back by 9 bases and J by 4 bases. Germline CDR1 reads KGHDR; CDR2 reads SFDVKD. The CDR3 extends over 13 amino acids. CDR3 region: CATGTGVNEKLFF. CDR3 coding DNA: TGTGCCACCGGGACAGGGGTTAATGAAAAACTGTTTTTT.

In DNA form, the CDR3 reads TGTGCCACCTCAAGCGGGGGGGCGAGTGAGACCCAGTACTTC. As protein: CATSSGGASETQYF. The chain is built from TRBV19 and TRBJ2-5, with 10 positions matching TRBD2. Trimming at V came to 10 bases and at J to 5 bases, leaving 10 bases not matched to a gene. This CDR3 is 14 amino acids long. CDR1 is LNHDA, CDR2 SQIVND, per germline (reference sequence).

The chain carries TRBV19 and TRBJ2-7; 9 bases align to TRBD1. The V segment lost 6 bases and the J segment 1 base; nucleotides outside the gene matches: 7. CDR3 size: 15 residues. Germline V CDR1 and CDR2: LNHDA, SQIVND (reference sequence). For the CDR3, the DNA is TGTGCCAGTAGAGGGACAGGGTTGCCTTCCTACGAGCAGTACTTC. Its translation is CASRGTGLPSYEQYF.

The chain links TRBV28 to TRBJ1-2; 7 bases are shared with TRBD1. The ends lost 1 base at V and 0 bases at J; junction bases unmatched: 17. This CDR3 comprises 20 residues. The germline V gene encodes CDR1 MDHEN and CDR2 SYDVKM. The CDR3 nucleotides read TGTGCCAGCAGTTTATACACCGTCCCAGGGGGGACTTTAGCTAACTATGGCTACACCTTC. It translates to CASSLYTVPGGTLANYGYTF.

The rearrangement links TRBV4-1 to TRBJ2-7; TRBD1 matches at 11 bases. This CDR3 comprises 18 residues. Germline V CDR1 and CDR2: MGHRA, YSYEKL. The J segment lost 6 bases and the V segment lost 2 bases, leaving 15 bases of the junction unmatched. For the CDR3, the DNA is TGCGCCAGCAGCCAACGCCGGGACAGGGGGTGGCGGTTGGCCGAGCAGTACTTC. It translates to CASSQRRDRGWRLAEQYF.

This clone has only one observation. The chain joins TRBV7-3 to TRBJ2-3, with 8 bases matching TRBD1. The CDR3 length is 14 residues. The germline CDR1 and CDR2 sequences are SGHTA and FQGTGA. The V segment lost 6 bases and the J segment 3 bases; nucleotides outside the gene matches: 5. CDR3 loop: CASSRGQGTDTQYF. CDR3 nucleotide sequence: TGTGCCAGCAGTCGTGGACAGGGAACAGATACGCAGTATTTT.

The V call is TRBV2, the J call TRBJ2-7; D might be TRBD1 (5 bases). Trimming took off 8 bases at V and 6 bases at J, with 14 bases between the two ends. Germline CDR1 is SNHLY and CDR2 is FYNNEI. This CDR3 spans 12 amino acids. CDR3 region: CASSYQGPEQYF. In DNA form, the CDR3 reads TGTGCCAGCTCCTACCAGGGCCCCGAGCAGTACTTC.

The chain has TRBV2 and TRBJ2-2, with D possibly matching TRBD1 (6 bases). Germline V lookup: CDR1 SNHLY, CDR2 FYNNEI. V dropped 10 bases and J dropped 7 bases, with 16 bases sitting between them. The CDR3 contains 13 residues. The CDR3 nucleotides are TGTGCCACCCGACAGGAACTAATCGGGGAGCTGTTTTTT. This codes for CATRQELIGELFF.

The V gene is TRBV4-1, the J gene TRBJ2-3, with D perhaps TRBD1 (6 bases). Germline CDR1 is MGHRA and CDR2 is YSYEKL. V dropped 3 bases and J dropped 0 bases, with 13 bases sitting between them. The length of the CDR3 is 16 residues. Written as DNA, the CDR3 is TGCGCCAGCAGCCACCCGGCACAGGGCAGCACAGATACGCAGTATTTT. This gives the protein CASSHPAQGSTDTQYF.

The DNA of the CDR3 is TGCGCCAGCAGCCGTTCGCCGGGACAGGGGGCTAACACTGAAGCTTTCTTT. Translated, it gives CASSRSPGQGANTEAFF. The genes are TRBV4-3 and TRBJ1-1; 12 nucleotides agree with TRBD1. The germline V gene has CDR1 LGHNA and CDR2 YSLEER. The CDR3 is 17 residues long. With 4 bases clipped from V and 2 bases from J, the junction kept 8 bases outside the gene matches.

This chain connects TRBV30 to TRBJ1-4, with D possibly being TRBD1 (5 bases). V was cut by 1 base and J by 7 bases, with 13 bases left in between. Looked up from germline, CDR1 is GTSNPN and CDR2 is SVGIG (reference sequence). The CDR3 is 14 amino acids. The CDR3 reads CAWSERRGLEKLFF. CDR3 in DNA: TGTGCCTGGAGTGAGAGGCGGGGCCTTGAAAAACTGTTTTTT. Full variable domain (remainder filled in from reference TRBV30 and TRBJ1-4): SQTIHQWPATLVQPVGSPLSLECTVEGTSNPNLYWYRQAAGRGLQLLFYSVGIGQISSEVPQNLSASRPQDRQFILSSKKLLLSDSGFYLCAWSERRGLEKLFFGSGTQLSVL.

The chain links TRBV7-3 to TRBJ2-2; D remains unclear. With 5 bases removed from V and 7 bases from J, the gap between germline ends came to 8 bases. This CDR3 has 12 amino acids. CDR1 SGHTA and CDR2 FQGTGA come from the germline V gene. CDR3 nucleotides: TGTGCCAGCAGCCCCCCGGGCGGGGAGCTGTTTTTT. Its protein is CASSPPGGELFF.

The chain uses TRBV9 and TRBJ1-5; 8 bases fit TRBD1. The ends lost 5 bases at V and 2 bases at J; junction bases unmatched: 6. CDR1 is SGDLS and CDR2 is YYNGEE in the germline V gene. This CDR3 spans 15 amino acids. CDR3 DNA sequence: TGTGCCAGCAGTTTGACAGGGGATGGCAATCAGCCCCAGCATTTT. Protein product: CASSLTGDGNQPQHF.

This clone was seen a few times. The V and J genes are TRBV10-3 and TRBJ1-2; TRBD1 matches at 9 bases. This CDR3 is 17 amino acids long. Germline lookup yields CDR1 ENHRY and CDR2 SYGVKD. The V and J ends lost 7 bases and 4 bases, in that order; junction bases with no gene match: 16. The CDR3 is CAITQTGTGTFGYGYTF. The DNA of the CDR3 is TGTGCCATCACCCAAACCGGGACAGGGACCTTTGGCTATGGCTACACCTTC.

In DNA, the CDR3 is TGTGCCAGCAGCTTAGATCCCCAGGGGAGGGGCAAGGCAGAGTACTTC. Protein: CASSLDPQGRGKAEYF. The V gene is TRBV7-6, the J gene TRBJ2-7; weak D call: TRBD2 (7 bases). Germline V gene sequence: CDR1 SGHVS, CDR2 FNYEAQ. V dropped 1 base and J dropped 11 bases, with 24 bases sitting between them. CDR3 length: 16 amino acids.

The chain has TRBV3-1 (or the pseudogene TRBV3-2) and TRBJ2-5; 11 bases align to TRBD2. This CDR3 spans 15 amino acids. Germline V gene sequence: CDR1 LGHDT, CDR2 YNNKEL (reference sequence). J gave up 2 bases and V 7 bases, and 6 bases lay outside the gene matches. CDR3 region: CASISTSGGQETQYF. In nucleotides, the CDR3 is TGTGCCAGCATCTCAACTAGCGGGGGACAAGAGACCCAGTACTTC.

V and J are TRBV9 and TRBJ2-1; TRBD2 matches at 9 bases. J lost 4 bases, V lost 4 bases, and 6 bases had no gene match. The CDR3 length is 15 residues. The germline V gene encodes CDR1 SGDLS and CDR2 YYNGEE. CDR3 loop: CASSQRLAEYNEQFF. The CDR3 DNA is TGTGCCAGCAGCCAGCGACTAGCGGAGTACAATGAGCAGTTCTTC.